This T cell receptor beta chain was documented in a study of metastatic and nonmetastatic thyroid tumors. Study overall: For malignant and benign thyroid patients, tumor or nodule tissue and blood were the sources whose repertoires were compared.

General study results and limits: Compared with benign nodules, malignant thyroid tumors were reported to have significantly higher TCR beta diversity in both blood and tumor.

This clone was seen repeatedly, ten times or more. Its antigen remains unidentified. This sample also contains other DNA sequences that code for the same CDR3. The germline V gene encodes CDR1 DFQATT and CDR2 SNEGSKA (reference sequence). CDR3 length: 13 residues. V was clipped by 4 bases and J by 4 bases; unmatched bases: 3. No treatment of any kind had been given to any patient before thyroid surgery. As originally analysed: CDR3 was compared across clinicopathological groups, and the resulting differences were used to build a distant-metastasis classifier for papillary thyroid cancer. TCRdb re-called the PCR reads with MiXCR. In this record, the V and J calls reflect TCRdb's handling and not the investigators' own analysis. The sample has fewer than 50,000 clones, roughly 15% seen once; the top ten hold approximately 20%.

What was sequenced was blood. This chain uses TRBV20-1 with TRBJ2-5; the match to TRBD1 covers 10 bases. This receptor was taken from a female donor with papillary thyroid cancer or a benign thyroid nodule (not recorded which). Some clones in this sample may be carry-over from other donors' samples. Here the CDR3 DNA reads TGCAGTGCTAAAGACAGGGGGCCAGAGACCCAGTACTTC. Its translation is CSAKDRGPETQYF.